The entry that follows covers one T cell receptor (beta chain) sequence. This specimen belongs to a study of CD8+CD57+ T cells in acquired aplastic anemia. Study overall: On average, sorted CD4+ and CD8+ cells gave approximately 3 ug of DNA.

Profiling that covered TCR beta VDJ and CDR3 relied on genomic DNA as its template. In TCRdb, the reads were re-called with MiXCR into one record per CDR3 protein. The sample yields fewer than 250,000 distinct CDR3 sequences, under 55% seen once. Sequencing involved patients with CD8+CD57+ cell expansion previously shown by flow cytometry. Trimming removed 8 bases at V and 1 base at J, with 10 bases between. Per the germline V gene, CDR1 is DFQATT and CDR2 is SNEGSKA (reference sequence). The CDR3 is made up of 12 amino acids. J is TRBJ2-3 and V is TRBV20-1; a possible D gene is TRBD2 (5 bases). Sequenced material: sorted CD4+, CD8+, or CD8+CD57+ T cells (not recorded which) from PBMCs. The receptor was derived from a human donor with aplastic anemia. The DNA of the CDR3 is TGCAGTCCCCGGGGAGGCACAGATACGCAGTATTTT. Amino acid sequence: CSPRGGTDTQYF.